Detailed here is one TCR beta chain. As yet, its antigen is unknown. This entry belongs to a study of T cells after posttransplantation cyclophosphamide. Study-level results: Skin or GI-infiltrating T cells shared few TRB sequences with blood.

A marrow graft followed busulfan-fludarabine conditioning, with cyclophosphamide on days +3 and +4. This CDR3 spans 15 amino acids. CDR1 is MGHRA and CDR2 is YSYEKL in the germline V gene. J gave up 1 base and V 2 bases, and 2 bases lay outside the gene matches. Produced via immunoSEQ multiplex PCR; TCRdb's table is partial and in-frame only. The table has about 40,000 clones, around 90% seen once. The sample consisted of PBMCs, taken roughly 59 days after allogeneic stem cell transplant with posttransplant cyclophosphamide. This chain connects TRBV4-1 to TRBJ1-5; 7 bases map to TRBD1. The receptor was isolated from a male patient aged 60-69 years who received an allogeneic stem cell transplant from a related donor and was CMV-positive. Some T cells could come from the graft donor. CDR3 protein: CASSQRQGSNQPQHF. CDR3 DNA: TGCGCCAGCAGCCAACGACAGGGAAGCAATCAGCCCCAGCATTTT.